These T cell receptor beta chains were read from a single sample in a study of identical twins. A single record per CDR3 protein comes from TCRdb applying MiXCR to the 5' RACE reads. The data contain roughly 720,000 distinct CDR3 sequences, roughly 20% of them singletons. This sample was shared with a second study, whose subject was T cells expressing NK-cell markers.

The sample consisted of PBMCs. The receptor source for this set is a woman under 30 in good health. Each CDR3 is given with its conserved first and last residue. The D gene is left open where the match is weak. Size is stated for part of the rows, as once, few or many counts, or as a class when the clone is expanded.

j_call | clone_size | v_call | d_call | cdr3_aa | cdr3_nt
TRBJ1-6 | few | TRBV20-1 | - | CSAQGRGSPLHF | TGCAGTGCTCAAGGGAGGGGATCACCCCTCCACTTT
TRBJ1-2 | few | TRBV5-1 | - | CASSSAGTDYGYTF | TGCGCCAGCAGCTCAGCCGGGACTGACTATGGCTACACCTTC
TRBJ2-4 | few | TRBV5-1 | TRBD1 | CASSGGQGDDWRFQYF | TGCGCCAGCAGCGGGGGACAGGGGGACGACTGGCGATTTCAGTACTTC
TRBJ2-1 | - | TRBV5-1 | TRBD2 | CASSQDGGGASYNEQFF | TGCGCCAGCAGCCAGGATGGCGGGGGGGCCTCCTACAATGAGCAGTTCTTC
TRBJ2-5 | - | TRBV12-3/TRBV12-4 | TRBD1 | CASSPPDPGTGKQTQYF | TGTGCCAGCAGCCCTCCTGACCCCGGGACAGGGAAACAGACCCAGTACTTC
TRBJ2-1 | - | TRBV28 | - | CASSLWSAVDEQFF | TGTGCCAGCAGTTTATGGAGCGCCGTGGATGAGCAGTTCTTC
TRBJ2-3 | few | TRBV7-2 | - | CASSTTGNADTQYF | TGTGCCAGCAGCACCACAGGGAACGCAGATACGCAGTATTTT
TRBJ2-1 | once | TRBV20-1 | TRBD2 | CSARPGLAGTGELFF | TGCAGTGCTCGGCCGGGACTAGCGGGAACCGGTGAGCTGTTCTTC
TRBJ2-5 | few | TRBV20-1 | - | CSAPRADQETQYF | TGCAGTGCTCCGCGGGCAGACCAAGAGACCCAGTACTTC
TRBJ2-7 | - | TRBV4-2 | - | CASSQEPGTPAYEQYF | TGTGCCAGCAGCCAAGAACCCGGGACTCCCGCCTACGAGCAGTACTTC
TRBJ2-1 | - | TRBV24-1 | TRBD1 | CATSDLRGQGSYNEQFF | TGTGCCACCAGTGATTTAAGGGGACAGGGGTCCTACAATGAGCAGTTCTTC
TRBJ2-1 | - | TRBV11-2 | - | CASSFWTIPNNEQFF | TGTGCCAGCAGCTTTTGGACAATCCCCAACAATGAGCAGTTCTTC
TRBJ2-1 | few | TRBV5-4 | - | CASSLVGVGEQFF | TGTGCCAGCAGCTTGGTGGGGGTCGGTGAGCAGTTCTTC
TRBJ1-5 | many | TRBV6-1 | TRBD1 | CASRGQGNQPQHF | TGTGCCAGCAGGGGACAGGGCAATCAGCCCCAGCATTTT
TRBJ1-1 | few | TRBV12-3/TRBV12-4 | - | CASSFLLTEAFF | TGTGCCAGCAGTTTCCTCCTCACTGAAGCTTTCTTT
TRBJ2-7 | few | TRBV12-3/TRBV12-4 | - | CASSFRQAAGEQYF | TGTGCCAGCAGTTTCAGGCAGGCGGCGGGCGAGCAGTACTTC
TRBJ2-5 | - | TRBV27 | TRBD2 | CASSLSLWGGRSTSASIHGAQYF | TGTGCCAGCAGTTTAAGTCTCTGGGGGGGGCGGTCGACTAGCGCGTCTATCCATGGCGCCCAGTACTTC
TRBJ2-2 | few | TRBV12-3/TRBV12-4 | - | CASSPVLGLATGELFF | TGTGCCAGCAGTCCAGTCCTGGGGCTAGCCACCGGGGAGCTGTTTTTT
TRBJ2-6 | - | TRBV7-8 | - | CASSLGPGNPSGANVLTF | TGTGCCAGCAGCTTAGGGCCAGGGAACCCCTCTGGGGCCAACGTCCTGACTTTC
TRBJ1-1 | many | TRBV12-3/TRBV12-4 | - | CASSLVEGETEAFF | TGTGCCAGCAGTTTAGTGGAAGGGGAGACTGAAGCTTTCTTT
TRBJ2-7 | - | TRBV25-1 | - | CASSEPSRDEQYF | TGTGCCAGCAGTGAACCTAGCCGCGACGAGCAGTACTTC
TRBJ2-1 | few | TRBV7-9 | - | CASSLVPQASGQFF | TGTGCCAGCAGCTTAGTCCCCCAGGCATCGGGGCAGTTCTTC
TRBJ2-2 | few | TRBV12-5 | - | CASGLRLTTGELFF | TGTGCTAGTGGATTACGACTAACCACCGGGGAGCTGTTTTTT
TRBJ2-1 | - | TRBV11-3 | - | CASSSQGGGGRHEQFF | TGTGCCAGCAGCTCCCAGGGGGGCGGGGGGCGGCATGAGCAGTTCTTC
TRBJ1-1 | many | TRBV20-1 | - | CSARDGRNTEAFF | TGCAGTGCTAGAGATGGGCGGAACACTGAAGCTTTCTTT
TRBJ1-1 | - | TRBV7-9 | - | CASSFLAGSGEAFF | TGTGCCAGCAGCTTTCTAGCCGGGTCTGGTGAAGCTTTCTTT